These 25 T cell receptor beta chains were sequenced from one sample in a study of cytomegalovirus exposure and HLA in healthy donors (TCRdb year 2017). The receptor library was made with the immunoSEQ multiplex PCR assay. For the multiplex PCR, a mixture combining 60 forward primers for TCR Vbeta segments and 13 reverse primers for TCR Jbeta segments was used. This immuneACCESS table, as held by TCRdb, lists in-frame sequences with V and J called but not all clones. Of the missing ones, under half trace to an unresolved V gene in checked studies; the others have no known cause. The sample table records about 130,000 clones; over 60% of these occur just once. About 13% of the sample is in the top ten clones. Sequencing was performed on PBMCs. These TCRs come from a woman aged 60-75 years in good health and CMV-seropositive.

This clone has a handful of counts. The chain joins TRBV19 to TRBJ1-1, with a tentative D call TRBD1 (6 bases). This CDR3 comprises 13 residues. Germline loops: CDR1 LNHDA, CDR2 SQIVND (reference sequence). Trimming took 5 bases from V and 4 from J, leaving 11 bases between them. Here the CDR3 DNA reads TGTGCCAGTAGTTGGGGAGGGGGCACTGAAGCTTTCTTT. This encodes CASSWGGGTEAFF.

This clone has a handful of counts. V usage is TRBV10-3 and J usage is TRBJ2-3; 9 bases align to TRBD2. Germline trimming cut 6 bases from V and 5 bases from J; bases unmatched to any gene: 6. The CDR3 is 14 residues long. Germline values: CDR1 ENHRY, CDR2 SYGVKD. CDR3 in amino acids: CAIRDSGGGDTQYF. For the CDR3, the DNA is TGTGCCATCAGGGATAGCGGGGGTGGAGATACGCAGTATTTT.

In this sample, this clone turned up a few times. The V gene is TRBV9, the J gene TRBJ1-5; D not resolved. This CDR3 is built from 16 residues. CDR1 is SGDLS and CDR2 is YYNGEE in the germline V gene. V lost 2 bases to trimming and J lost 0 bases, with 12 bases between them. CDR3 DNA sequence: TGTGCCAGCAGCGTTAGTTTGAGTAGTAGCAATCAGCCCCAGCATTTT. Encoded protein: CASSVSLSSSNQPQHF.

This clone has a single count. V gene TRBV6-5 combines with J gene TRBJ2-5; 11 nucleotides match TRBD2. CDR1 and CDR2 (germline): MNHEY, SVGAGI. V was pared by 8 bases and J by 2 bases, with 7 bases of the junction left unmatched. CDR3 length: 15 amino acids. CDR3 residues: CASGLAGGRQETQYF. CDR3 in DNA: TGTGCCAGCGGCCTAGCGGGGGGCAGACAAGAGACCCAGTACTTC.

Turning to this clone: A read error may produce the germline difference seen at one junction end. The chain employs TRBV2 and TRBJ2-6; a weak D match, TRBD1 (5 bases). The length of the CDR3 is 14 residues. Per the germline V gene, CDR1 is SNHLY and CDR2 is FYNNEI. The CDR3 sequence is CASSAGIGANVPTF. The CDR3 region has the DNA TGTGCCAGCAGTGCTGGGATAGGGGCCAACGTCCCGACTTTC. The whole variable domain, remainder taken from reference TRBV2 and TRBJ2-6, is EPEVTQTPSHQVTQMGQEVILRCVPISNHLYFYWYRQILGQKVEFLVSFYNNEISEKSEIFDDQFSVERPDGSNFTLKIRSTKLEDSAMYFCASSAGIGANVPTFGAGSRLTVL.

This chain joins TRBV14 and TRBJ1-3, with a tentative D call TRBD1 (6 bases). Trimming cost V 6 bases and J 0 bases, with 12 bases left between them. This CDR3 contains 15 residues. CDR1 is SGHDN and CDR2 is FVKESK in the germline V gene. This chain's CDR3 is CASRPTGTSGNTIYF. CDR3 nucleotide sequence: TGTGCCAGCAGACCGACAGGCACCTCTGGAAACACCATATATTTT.

The chain joins TRBV6-1 to TRBJ1-2, with D possibly TRBD1 on 6 matching bases. Germline V gene data show CDR1 as MNHNS and CDR2 as SASEGT. V was pared by 7 bases and J by 1 base, with 16 bases between. The CDR3 covers 15 residues. In DNA, the CDR3 is TGTGCCAGCAAACCAAACGGACAGAATAACTATGGCTACACCTTC. Translation gives CASKPNGQNNYGYTF.

The chain carries TRBV6-4 and TRBJ1-4, with 7 bases lining up with TRBD1. This CDR3 comprises 14 residues. V lost 4 bases and J lost 8; bases outside the gene matches: 7. CDR1 MRHNA and CDR2 SNTAGT come from the germline V gene. Here the CDR3 reads CASSAGTAGEKLFF. In DNA, the CDR3 is TGTGCCAGCAGTGCGGGGACAGCCGGAGAAAAACTGTTTTTT.

The sample holds a few counts of this clone. The gene calls are TRBV5-4 and TRBJ1-1, with D hard to call. This CDR3 contains 11 residues. V gave up 4 bases and J gave up 11 bases, with 12 bases separating them. Germline V gene sequence: CDR1 SGHNT, CDR2 YYREEE (reference sequence). The CDR3 bases are TGTGCCAGCAGCGGCGGTGATGGGGCTTTCTTT. Its protein product is CASSGGDGAFF.

J is TRBJ1-5 and V is TRBV15, with D hard to call. The V end was cut by 5 bases, the J end by 3 bases, with 8 bases between. CDR1 and CDR2 (germline): LNHNV, YYDKDF (reference sequence). This CDR3 contains 13 residues. The CDR3 DNA reads as TGTGCCACCAGCGGCCAGTTCAATCAGCCCCAGCATTTT. Its translation is CATSGQFNQPQHF.

The chain combines TRBV30 with TRBJ1-2; 9 bases map to TRBD1. The junction had 29 bases not matched to a gene; V was cut back by 7 bases and J by 8 bases. This CDR3 is 19 amino acids long. The germline CDR1 and CDR2 sequences are GTSNPN and SVGIG (reference sequence). CDR3 bases: TGTGCCTTCATAAAAAGTGGAGATAACAGGGGACAGGGAGCAGGAGGCTACACCTTC. As protein: CAFIKSGDNRGQGAGGYTF. The variable domain in full, completed from reference TRBV30 and TRBJ1-2, reads SQTIHQWPATLVQPVGSPLSLECTVEGTSNPNLYWYRQAAGRGLQLLFYSVGIGQISSEVPQNLSASRPQDRQFILSSKKLLLSDSGFYLCAFIKSGDNRGQGAGGYTFGSGTRLTVV.

V gene TRBV7-3 combines with J gene TRBJ2-2, with 13 bases aligning to TRBD2. Germline CDR1 and CDR2: SGHTA and FQGTGA. V was clipped by 4 bases and J by 4 bases; unmatched bases: 6. The CDR3 extends over 17 amino acids. The CDR3: CASSSIGLAGVTGELFF. The CDR3 bases are TGTGCCAGCAGCTCTATAGGACTAGCGGGGGTCACCGGGGAGCTGTTTTTT.

The chain joins TRBV7-3 to TRBJ2-5, with 9 bases identical to TRBD2. The germline V gene has CDR1 SGHTA and CDR2 FQGTGA. The trim removed 5 bases at V and 4 bases at J, leaving 8 bases unmatched. The CDR3 covers 15 residues. CDR3 loop: CASSVSGRWGETQYF. For the CDR3, the DNA is TGTGCCAGCAGCGTCAGCGGGAGGTGGGGAGAGACCCAGTACTTC.

V gene TRBV11-2 combines with J gene TRBJ2-5; the D gene is possibly TRBD1 (5 bases). Trimming pared 0 bases from V and 1 base from J, leaving 15 bases between. The CDR3 totals 17 residues. Germline V CDR1 and CDR2: SGHAT, FQNNGV. The CDR3 spells CASSLETARMIQETQYF. The CDR3 DNA reads TGTGCCAGCAGCTTAGAGACAGCCCGAATGATCCAAGAGACCCAGTACTTC. The whole variable domain, remainder taken from reference TRBV11-2 and TRBJ2-5, is EAGVAQSPRYKIIEKRQSVAFWCNPISGHATLYWYQQILGQGPKLLIQFQNNGVVDDSQLPKDRFSAERLKGVDSTLKIQPAKLEDSAVYLCASSLETARMIQETQYFGPGTRLLVL.

The CDR3 is CASSTRTGTGRQYF. The CDR3 DNA follows: TGTGCCAGCAGTACAAGGACAGGGACCGGTCGGCAGTACTTC. This chain uses TRBV6-6 with TRBJ2-7, with TRBD1 matching 8 bases. The length of the CDR3 is 14 residues. Trimming removed 5 bases from V and 9 bases from J; junction bases left unmatched: 12. CDR1 and CDR2 from the germline V gene are MNHNY and SVGAGI (reference sequence).

J is TRBJ2-2 and V is TRBV7-2; 7 bases align to TRBD2. This CDR3 is 16 amino acids long. V lost 4 bases to trimming and J lost 0 bases; unmatched junction nucleotides: 5. Germline CDR1 and CDR2: SGHTA and FQGNSA. CDR3 nucleotides: TGTGCCAGCAGCTCCCTTGGACTAGCGAACACCGGGGAGCTGTTTTTT. This encodes CASSSLGLANTGELFF.

The chain couples TRBV4-1 to TRBJ2-5; 8 nucleotides align to TRBD2. Per the germline V gene, CDR1 is MGHRA and CDR2 is YSYEKL. V lost 2 bases and J lost 5; bases outside the gene matches: 10. This CDR3 spans 16 amino acids. The CDR3 bases are TGCGCCAGCAGCCAAACCCTCGGGGGGGGCCGGGAGACCCAGTACTTC. Amino acid sequence: CASSQTLGGGRETQYF.

V and J are TRBV6-6 and TRBJ1-6; 10 bases align to TRBD1. The V segment lost 4 bases and the J segment 7 bases; nucleotides outside the gene matches: 1. The length of the CDR3 is 14 residues. Per germline, CDR1 MNHNY and CDR2 SVGAGI (reference sequence). CDR3: CASSSTGGNSPLHF. In DNA form, the CDR3 reads TGTGCCAGCAGTTCGACAGGGGGCAATTCACCCCTCCACTTT.

The gene calls are TRBV4-3 and TRBJ2-2; perhaps TRBD2 as D (7 bases). The CDR3 sequence is 18 residues long. CDR1 is LGHNA, CDR2 YSLEER, per germline. The V gene lost 1 base and the J gene lost 3 bases, with 18 bases spanning the gap. This CDR3 is CASSQVGAGVGYTGELFF. The CDR3 DNA reads TGCGCCAGCAGCCAAGTGGGGGCGGGAGTTGGGTACACCGGGGAGCTGTTTTTT.

This chain uses TRBV2 with TRBJ2-1; 13 bases agree with TRBD2. Germline V gene sequence: CDR1 SNHLY, CDR2 FYNNEI. The length of the CDR3 is 17 residues. The trim removed 6 bases at V and 6 bases at J, leaving 11 bases unmatched. In DNA, the CDR3 is TGTGCCAGCAGGGACCCTACCACTAGCGGGAGGGGCAATGAGCAGTTCTTC. It specifies CASRDPTTSGRGNEQFF.

The chain joins TRBV5-1 to TRBJ2-3; D is perhaps TRBD2 (6 bases). The V gene lost 0 bases and the J gene lost 3 bases, with 14 bases spanning the gap. Germline CDR1 and CDR2: SGHRS and YFSETQ. The CDR3 is 16 amino acids. CDR3 DNA: TGCGCCAGCAGCTTGGGACGGCGGGGACTGACAGATACGCAGTATTTT. Residues: CASSLGRRGLTDTQYF.

J is TRBJ2-7 and V is TRBV7-9; tentatively, D is TRBD2 (6 bases). The germline CDR1 and CDR2 sequences are SEHNR and FQNEAQ (reference sequence). CDR3 size: 15 residues. The V and J ends lost 0 bases and 1 base respectively, with 10 bases between them. CDR3 protein: CASSLAPSVSYEQYF. CDR3 sequence (DNA): TGTGCCAGCAGCTTAGCTCCTAGCGTATCCTACGAGCAGTACTTC.

The genes are TRBV4-2 and TRBJ2-3, with TRBD2 identical over 7 bases. The CDR3 consists of 16 residues. From germline, CDR1 is LGHNA and CDR2 YNFKEQ. J lost 0 bases, V lost 1 base, and 4 bases had no gene match. CDR3: CASSQVQAGSTDTQYF. The CDR3, as DNA: TGTGCCAGCAGCCAAGTTCAAGCGGGGAGCACAGATACGCAGTATTTT.

This clone was seen a single time. The J gene is TRBJ1-4, the V gene TRBV18; D unclear. This CDR3 contains 14 residues. CDR1 KGHSH and CDR2 LQKENI come from the germline V gene. The V end lost 2 bases, the J end lost 5 bases, and 9 bases lay between the germline ends. Here the CDR3 DNA reads TGTGCCAGCTCACCAGAGAAGATAAATGAAAAACTGTTTTTT. Its translation: CASSPEKINEKLFF.

This sequence joins TRBV4-3 and TRBJ2-2; TRBD1 agrees at 9 bases. The CDR3 is 16 residues long. J was trimmed by 5 bases and V by 4 bases; bases with no gene match: 8. Per the germline V gene, CDR1 is LGHNA and CDR2 is YSLEER. The CDR3 nucleotides are TGCGCCAGCAGCCGGGAGGGACAGGGTAGGACCGGGGAGCTGTTTTTT. Its translation: CASSREGQGRTGELFF.